This entry lists 5 T cell receptor beta chains sequenced from one sample in a study of blood T cell repertoires in COVID-19. The assay was immunoSEQ multiplex PCR, and TCRdb's table has in-frame clones only and misses some. The profile shows 95,000 to 150,000 clones, roughly 70% of them singletons. The sample taken for sequencing was peripheral blood. These receptors all stem from a human donor with acute or convalescent COVID-19. The donor label of this sample is uncertain.

V gene TRBV5-1 combines with J gene TRBJ2-1, with TRBD2 matching 11 bases. The CDR3 totals 16 residues. Germline CDR1 SGHRS, CDR2 YFSETQ. J was trimmed by 4 bases and V by 3 bases; bases with no gene match: 6. The CDR3 nucleotides read TGCGCCAGCAGCTCCCAGCCTAGCGGGGGGTACAATGAGCAGTTCTTC. Its translation is CASSSQPSGGYNEQFF.

This clone was seen a few times. The chain couples TRBV7-2 to TRBJ1-2; 12 nucleotides align to TRBD1. Trimming cost V 4 bases and J 5 bases; bases outside gene matches: 8. This CDR3 contains 16 residues. Germline V CDR1 and CDR2: SGHTA, FQGNSA. CDR3 amino acids: CASSSSGTGGLYGYTF. CDR3 coding DNA: TGTGCCAGCAGCTCTTCCGGGACAGGGGGCTTATATGGCTACACCTTC.

This clone showed up just a few times. The chain links TRBV7-9 to TRBJ2-2; weak D call: TRBD1 (6 bases). There are 17 residues in the CDR3. Germline loops: CDR1 SEHNR, CDR2 FQNEAQ (reference sequence). V lost 5 bases, J lost 5 bases, and 21 bases lay in between. DNA for the CDR3: TGTGCCAGCAGCACAGAAAGAGGCAGGGGAGTTACCGGGGAGCTGTTTTTT. This sequence encodes CASSTERGRGVTGELFF.

The chain uses TRBV29-1 and TRBJ1-2; tentative D call: TRBD1 (5 bases). The ends were cut back, 7 bases at V and 4 bases at J, with 16 bases in the middle. This CDR3 has 13 amino acids. The germline V gene has CDR1 SQVTM and CDR2 ANQGSEA. The CDR3 spells CSAKGDSLYGYTF. The CDR3 DNA is TGCAGCGCCAAAGGCGACAGTCTCTATGGCTACACCTTC.

This clone showed up just a few times. CDR3 residues: CASSLTGLGNQPQHF. The CDR3 DNA is TGTGCCAGCAGTTTAACAGGGTTAGGAAATCAGCCCCAGCATTTT. The V call is TRBV27, the J call TRBJ1-5, with a weak D call TRBD1 (6 bases). From germline, CDR1 is MNHEY and CDR2 SMNVEV (reference sequence). Trimming took off 2 bases at V and 4 bases at J, with 12 bases between the two ends. CDR3 length equals 15 residues.